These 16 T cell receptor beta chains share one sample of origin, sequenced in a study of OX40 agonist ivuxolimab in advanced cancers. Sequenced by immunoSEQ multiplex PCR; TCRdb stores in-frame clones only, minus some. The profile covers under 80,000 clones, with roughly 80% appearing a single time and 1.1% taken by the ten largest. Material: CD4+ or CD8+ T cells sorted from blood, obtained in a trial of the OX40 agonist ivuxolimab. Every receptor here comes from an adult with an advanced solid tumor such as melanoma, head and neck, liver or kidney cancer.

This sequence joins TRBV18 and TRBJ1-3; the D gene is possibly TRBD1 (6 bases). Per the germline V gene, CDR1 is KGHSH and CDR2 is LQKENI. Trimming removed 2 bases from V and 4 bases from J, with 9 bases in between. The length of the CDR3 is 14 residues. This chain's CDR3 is CASSPTRGGNTIYF. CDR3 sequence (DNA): TGTGCCAGCTCACCAACCAGGGGAGGAAACACCATATATTTT.

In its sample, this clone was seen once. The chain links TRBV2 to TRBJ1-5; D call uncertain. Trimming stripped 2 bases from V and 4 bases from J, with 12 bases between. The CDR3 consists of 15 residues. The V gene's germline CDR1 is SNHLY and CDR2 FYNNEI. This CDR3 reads CASSEKGTGNQPQHF. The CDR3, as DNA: TGTGCCAGCAGTGAAAAGGGTACCGGGAATCAGCCCCAGCATTTT.

CDR3 amino acids: CASSFGGRSNQPQHF. CDR3 in DNA: TGTGCCAGCAGCTTTGGGGGACGGAGCAATCAGCCCCAGCATTTT. The chain employs TRBV7-8 and TRBJ1-5, with D perhaps TRBD1 (5 bases). CDR1 is SGHVS and CDR2 is FQNEAQ in the germline V gene. The CDR3 is 15 residues long. V lost 3 bases, J lost 1 base, and 10 bases lay in between.

The CDR3 region is CASSLGQSTGELFF. In nucleotides, the CDR3 is TGTGCCAGCAGCTTGGGACAGAGCACCGGGGAGCTGTTTTTT. The chain has TRBV7-7 and TRBJ2-2, with 7 bases matching TRBD1. Per germline, CDR1 SSHAT and CDR2 FNYEAQ (reference sequence). V lost 3 bases and J lost 4; bases outside the gene matches: 2. The CDR3 has 14 residues. Full variable domain (remainder filled in from reference TRBV7-7 and TRBJ2-2): GAGVSQSPRYKVTKRGQDVTLRCDPISSHATLYWYQQALGQGPEFLTYFNYEAQPDKSGLPSDRFSAERPEGSISTLTIQRTEQRDSAMYRCASSLGQSTGELFFGEGSRLTVL.

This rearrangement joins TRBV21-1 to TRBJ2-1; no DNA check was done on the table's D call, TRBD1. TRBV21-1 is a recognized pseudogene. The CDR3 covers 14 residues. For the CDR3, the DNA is TGTGCCAGCAGCCGTAGGACAATGACCAATGAGCAGTTCTTC. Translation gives CASSRRTMTNEQFF.

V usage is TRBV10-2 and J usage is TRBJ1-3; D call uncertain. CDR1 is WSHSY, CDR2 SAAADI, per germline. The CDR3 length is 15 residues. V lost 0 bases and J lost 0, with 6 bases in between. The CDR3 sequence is CASSESGYSGNTIYF. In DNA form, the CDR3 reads TGCGCCAGCAGTGAGTCCGGGTACTCTGGAAACACCATATATTTT.

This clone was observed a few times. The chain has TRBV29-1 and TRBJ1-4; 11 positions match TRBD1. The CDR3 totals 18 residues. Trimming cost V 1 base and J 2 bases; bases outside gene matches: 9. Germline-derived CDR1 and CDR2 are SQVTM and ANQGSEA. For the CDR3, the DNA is TGCAGCGTTGAAGGAGTACAGGGACAGGGGGGGACTAATGAAAAACTGTTTTTT. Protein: CSVEGVQGQGGTNEKLFF. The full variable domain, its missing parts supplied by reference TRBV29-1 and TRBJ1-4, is SAVISQKPSRDICQRGTSLTIQCQVDSQVTMMFWYRQQPGQSLTLIATANQGSEATYESGFVIDKFPISRPNLTFSTLTVSNMSPEDSSIYLCSVEGVQGQGGTNEKLFFGSGTQLSVL.

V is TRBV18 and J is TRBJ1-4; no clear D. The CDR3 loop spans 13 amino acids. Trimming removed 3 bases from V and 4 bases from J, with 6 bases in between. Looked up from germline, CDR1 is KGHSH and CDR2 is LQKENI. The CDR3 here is CASSPGVNEKLFF. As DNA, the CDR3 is TGTGCCAGCTCACCGGGAGTTAATGAAAAACTGTTTTTT.

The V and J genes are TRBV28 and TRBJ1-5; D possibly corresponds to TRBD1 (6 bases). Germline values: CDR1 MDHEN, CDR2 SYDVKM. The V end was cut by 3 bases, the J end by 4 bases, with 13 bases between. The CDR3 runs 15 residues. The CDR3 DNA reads TGTGCCAGCAGTTTTCCGGGGGCGCGGAATCAGCCCCAGCATTTT. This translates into CASSFPGARNQPQHF. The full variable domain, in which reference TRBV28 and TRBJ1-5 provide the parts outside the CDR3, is DVKVTQSSRYLVKRTGEKVFLECVQDMDHENMFWYRQDPGLGLRLIYFSYDVKMKEKGDIPEGYSVSREKKERFSLILESASTNQTSMYLCASSFPGARNQPQHFGDGTRLSIL.

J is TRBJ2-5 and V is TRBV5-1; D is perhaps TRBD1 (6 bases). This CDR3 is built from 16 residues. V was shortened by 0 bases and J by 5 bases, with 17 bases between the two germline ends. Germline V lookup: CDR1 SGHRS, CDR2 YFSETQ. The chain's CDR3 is CASSLGGRANKETQYF. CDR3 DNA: TGCGCCAGCAGCTTGGGGGGGCGCGCGAATAAGGAGACCCAGTACTTC. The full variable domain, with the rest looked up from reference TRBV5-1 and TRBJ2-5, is KAGVTQTPRYLIKTRGQQVTLSCSPISGHRSVSWYQQTPGQGLQFLFEYFSETQRNKGNFPGRFSGRQFSNSRSEMNVSTLELGDSALYLCASSLGGRANKETQYFGPGTRLLVL.

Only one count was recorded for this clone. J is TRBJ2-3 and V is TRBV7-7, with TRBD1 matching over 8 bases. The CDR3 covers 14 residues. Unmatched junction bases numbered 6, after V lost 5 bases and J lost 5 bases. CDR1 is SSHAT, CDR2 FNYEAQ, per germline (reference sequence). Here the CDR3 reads CASSLGQGQDTQYF. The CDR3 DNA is TGTGCCAGCAGCCTCGGACAGGGCCAAGATACGCAGTATTTT.

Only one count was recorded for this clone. CDR3 in DNA: TGTGCCAGCAGTGCGTACCGGGGCCCTTCCTCCTACGAGCAGTACTTC. Protein: CASSAYRGPSSYEQYF. V gene TRBV6-1 combines with J gene TRBJ2-7; D possibly matches TRBD1 or TRBD2 (5 bases each). Germline lookup yields CDR1 MNHNS and CDR2 SASEGT. The germline V and J ends were trimmed by 4 bases and 0 bases, with 16 bases remaining between them. CDR3 length: 16 residues.

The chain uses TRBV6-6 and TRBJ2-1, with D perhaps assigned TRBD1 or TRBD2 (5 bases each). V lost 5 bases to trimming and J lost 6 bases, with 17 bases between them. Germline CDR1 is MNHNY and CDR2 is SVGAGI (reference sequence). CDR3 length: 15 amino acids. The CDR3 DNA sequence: TGTGCCAGCAGTCCGAGGGGACCGGCCTCCAATGAGCAGTTCTTC. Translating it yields CASSPRGPASNEQFF.

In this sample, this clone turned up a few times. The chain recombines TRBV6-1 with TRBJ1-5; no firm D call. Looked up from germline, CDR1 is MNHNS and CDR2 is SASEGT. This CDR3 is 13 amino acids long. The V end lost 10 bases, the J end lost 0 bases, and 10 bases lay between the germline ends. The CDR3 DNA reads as TGTGCCACCATGTATGATAGCAATCAGCCCCAGCATTTT. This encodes CATMYDSNQPQHF.

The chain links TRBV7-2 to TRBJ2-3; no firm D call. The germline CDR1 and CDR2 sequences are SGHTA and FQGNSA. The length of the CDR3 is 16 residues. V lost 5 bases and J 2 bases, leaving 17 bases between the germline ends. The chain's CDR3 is CASSRWGNSDTDTQYF. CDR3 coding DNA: TGTGCCAGCAGCCGGTGGGGAAACAGCGACACAGATACGCAGTATTTT.

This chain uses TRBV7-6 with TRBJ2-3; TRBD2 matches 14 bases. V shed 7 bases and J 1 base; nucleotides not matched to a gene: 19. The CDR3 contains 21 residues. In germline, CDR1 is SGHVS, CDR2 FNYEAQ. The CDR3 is CASKRSPPGTSGGRGTDTQYF. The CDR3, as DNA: TGTGCCAGCAAGCGATCACCCCCGGGGACTAGCGGGGGCCGGGGCACAGATACGCAGTATTTT.